This is a list of T cell receptor beta chains from one sample in a study of T cells in Graves' hyperthyroidism and ophthalmopathy. TCRdb called the multiplex PCR reads again in MiXCR, with one record for every CDR3 protein. Seen here are more than 550,000 distinct CDR3 sequences, 15% to 20% observed once, and the top ten hold about a sixth. The sequenced sample consisted of blood. These receptors were obtained from a man between 50 and 59 years old with Graves' hyperthyroidism. The conserved cysteine and the conserved F or W are not part of the CDR3 here. Rows may omit the clone size; those that give it use once, few, many or a size class.

TRBV7-9	TRBJ1-2	NA	ASSPHTRTGEGYT
TRBV6-1	TRBJ1-2	NA	ASSPDAGVGYT
TRBV12-3/TRBV12-4	TRBJ2-1	NA	ASSFWGSRASGFGGEQF
TRBV20-1	TRBJ1-2	NA	SARDLRSWGTGFTGYT
TRBV6-1	TRBJ2-2	NA	ASIDTGQWNTGELF
TRBV6-5	TRBJ2-1	few	ASSYGYGNEQF
TRBV29-1	TRBJ1-2	NA	SVDKGFYGYT
TRBV2	TRBJ2-6	many	ASSLSAGANVLT
TRBV13	TRBJ2-7	many	ASSGGASSYEQY
TRBV11-2	TRBJ2-7	NA	ASSLAPAHEQY
TRBV4-1	TRBJ2-1	once	ASSQGNLRKNEQF
TRBV14	TRBJ2-3	few	ASSQGAGSTDTQY
TRBV7-9	TRBJ2-7	many	ASSLNFAGGIEQY
TRBV20-1	TRBJ2-5	NA	SAYELAGYQETQY
TRBV28	TRBJ1-5	many	ASSLKKTGGNQPQH
TRBV19	TRBJ1-1	many	ASSAALNTEAF
TRBV27	TRBJ1-1	many	ASSLVFPWSTEAF
TRBV2	TRBJ2-2	NA	ASSEGSAGHITGELF
TRBV19	TRBJ2-5	many	ASSMRDSRRETQY
TRBV25-1	TRBJ1-1	NA	ASSASGPYEAF
TRBV24-1	TRBJ1-5	NA	ATSRDESQPQH
TRBV9	TRBJ2-3	NA	ASSVDKREGRDTQY
TRBV6-4	TRBJ2-1	NA	ASSDSNMRLAAHNEQF
TRBV3-1	TRBJ2-1	NA	ASSQATSGRWGKYNEQF
TRBV28	TRBJ2-3	many	ASSPSESGNTDTQY
TRBV11-2	TRBJ2-4	few	ASSVYAGGENIQY
TRBV9	TRBJ2-5	many	ASSVDGVKETQY
TRBV19	TRBJ1-5	many	ASSRRTGPYNQPQH
TRBV2	TRBJ1-1	many	ASKNRDSRNTEAF
TRBV6-2/TRBV6-3	TRBJ2-1	many	AVTKWAGVIEQF
TRBV19	TRBJ2-1	many	ASRSGTSGRRNNEQF
TRBV5-5	TRBJ2-5	few	ASSFGLEGTQY
TRBV15	TRBJ1-2	few	ATSRPPDRADLT
TRBV2	TRBJ2-1	many	ASTPLTGGEQF
TRBV5-1	TRBJ2-7	NA	ASSPEGGPYEQY
TRBV27	TRBJ1-2	many	ASSLLSGLNYGYT
TRBV29-1	TRBJ2-7	few	SVEDRLAGPYEQY
TRBV6-5	TRBJ1-1	NA	ASSYYGDDTEAF
TRBV2	TRBJ1-6	NA	ASSYSVQGSSYNSPLH
TRBV29-1	TRBJ2-2	many	SVGLGITGELF
TRBV29-1	TRBJ2-7	NA	SVERTGEVSEQY
TRBV7-8	TRBJ2-1	many	ASSAGHYNEQF
TRBV19	TRBJ2-2	few	ASRTSGNVLF
TRBV11-2	TRBJ1-2	NA	ASSLDFGGHKPGYT
TRBV7-8	TRBJ2-7	few	ASSLLGAGGIREQY
TRBV5-5	TRBJ2-5	few	ASSAGTDQETQY
TRBV19	TRBJ1-1	few	ASSPRTGGAGDAF
TRBV20-1	TRBJ2-5	many	SARDIGGGETQY
TRBV28	TRBJ1-2	few	ASTLQGNIGYT
TRBV11-2	TRBJ2-5	NA	ASSLQPGLAGGLKRETQY
TRBV5-1	TRBJ2-3	few	ASQGSLGTDTQY
TRBV28	TRBJ2-1	many	ASSPPGQGGHEQF
TRBV28	TRBJ2-5	many	ASRPLAGVAETQY
TRBV27	TRBJ2-7	few	ASSLSTGTYEQY
TRBV6-1	TRBJ1-2	few	ASSDSGRFYGYT
TRBV5-1	TRBJ2-3	NA	ASSLGQGQDTQY
TRBV28	TRBJ1-5	NA	ASSLNEGGAFVVSNQPQH